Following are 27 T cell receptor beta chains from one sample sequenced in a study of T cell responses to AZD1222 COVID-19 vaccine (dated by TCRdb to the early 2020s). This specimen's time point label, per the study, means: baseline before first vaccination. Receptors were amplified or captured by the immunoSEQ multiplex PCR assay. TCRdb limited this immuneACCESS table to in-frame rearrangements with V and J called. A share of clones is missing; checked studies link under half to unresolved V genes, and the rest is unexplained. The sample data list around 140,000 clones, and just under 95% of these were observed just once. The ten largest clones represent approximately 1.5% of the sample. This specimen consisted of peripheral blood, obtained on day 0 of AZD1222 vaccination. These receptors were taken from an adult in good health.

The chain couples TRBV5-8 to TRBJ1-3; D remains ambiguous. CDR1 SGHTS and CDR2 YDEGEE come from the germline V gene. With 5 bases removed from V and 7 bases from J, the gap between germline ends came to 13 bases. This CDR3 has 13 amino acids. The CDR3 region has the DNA TGTGCCAGCAGACACCGTGTTGGGAACACCATATATTTT. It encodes CASRHRVGNTIYF.

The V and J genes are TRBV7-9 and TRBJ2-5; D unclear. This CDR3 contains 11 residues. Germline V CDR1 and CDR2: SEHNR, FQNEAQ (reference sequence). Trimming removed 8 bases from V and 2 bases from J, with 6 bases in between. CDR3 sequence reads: CASVPQETQYF. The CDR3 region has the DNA TGTGCCAGCGTCCCTCAAGAGACCCAGTACTTC.

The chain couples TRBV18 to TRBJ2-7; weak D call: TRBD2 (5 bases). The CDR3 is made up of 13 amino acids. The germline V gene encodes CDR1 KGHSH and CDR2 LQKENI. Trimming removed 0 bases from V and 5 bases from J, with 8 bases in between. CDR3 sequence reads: CASSPPWTDEQYF. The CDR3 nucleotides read TGTGCCAGCTCACCACCGTGGACTGACGAGCAGTACTTC.

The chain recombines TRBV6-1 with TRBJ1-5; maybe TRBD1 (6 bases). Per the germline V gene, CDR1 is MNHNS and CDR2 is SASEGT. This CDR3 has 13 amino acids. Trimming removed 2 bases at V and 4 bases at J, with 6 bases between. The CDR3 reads CASSETGNQPQHF. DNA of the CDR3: TGTGCCAGCAGTGAAACAGGGAATCAGCCCCAGCATTTT.

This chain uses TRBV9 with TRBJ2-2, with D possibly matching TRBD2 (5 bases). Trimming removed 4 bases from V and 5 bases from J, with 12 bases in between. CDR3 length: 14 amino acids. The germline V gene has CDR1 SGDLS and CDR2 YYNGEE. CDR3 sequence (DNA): TGTGCCAGCAGCTTCACCGGGGTGACCGGGGAGCTGTTTTTT. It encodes CASSFTGVTGELFF. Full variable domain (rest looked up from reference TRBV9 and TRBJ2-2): DSGVTQTPKHLITATGQRVTLRCSPRSGDLSVYWYQQSLDQGLQFLIQYYNGEERAKGNILERFSAQQFPDLHSELNLSSLELGDSALYFCASSFTGVTGELFFGEGSRLTVL.

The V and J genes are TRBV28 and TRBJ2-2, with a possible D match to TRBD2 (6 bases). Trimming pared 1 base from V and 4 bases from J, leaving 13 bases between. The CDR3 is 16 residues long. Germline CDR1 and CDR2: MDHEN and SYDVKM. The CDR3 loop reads CASSLLRGLLTGELFF. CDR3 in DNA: TGTGCCAGCAGTTTATTAAGGGGACTCCTCACCGGGGAGCTGTTTTTT.

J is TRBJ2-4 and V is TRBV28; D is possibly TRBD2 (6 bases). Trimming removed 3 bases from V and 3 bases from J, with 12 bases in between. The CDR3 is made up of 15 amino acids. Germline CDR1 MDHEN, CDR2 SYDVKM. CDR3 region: CASSLGPGVKNIQYF. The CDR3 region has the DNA TGTGCCAGCAGTTTGGGTCCGGGGGTCAAAAACATTCAGTACTTC.

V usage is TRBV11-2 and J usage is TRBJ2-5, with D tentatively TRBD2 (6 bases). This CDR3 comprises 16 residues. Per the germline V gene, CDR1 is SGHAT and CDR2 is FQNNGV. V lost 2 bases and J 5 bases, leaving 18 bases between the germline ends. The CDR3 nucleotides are TGTGCCAGCAGCTTAAGTCTTGGTGGGGAGGCGGAGACCCAGTACTTC. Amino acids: CASSLSLGGEAETQYF.

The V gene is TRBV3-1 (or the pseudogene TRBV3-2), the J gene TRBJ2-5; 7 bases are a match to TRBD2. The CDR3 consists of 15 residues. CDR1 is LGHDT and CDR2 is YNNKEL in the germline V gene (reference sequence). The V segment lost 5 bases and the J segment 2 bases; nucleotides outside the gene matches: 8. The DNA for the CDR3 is TGTGCCAGCAGCTCAATCGGGGGGAAGCAAGAGACCCAGTACTTC. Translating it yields CASSSIGGKQETQYF.

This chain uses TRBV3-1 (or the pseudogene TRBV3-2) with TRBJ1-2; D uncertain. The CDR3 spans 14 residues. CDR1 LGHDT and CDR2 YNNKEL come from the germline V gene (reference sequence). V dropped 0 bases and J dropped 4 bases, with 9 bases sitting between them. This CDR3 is CASSQDSALYGYTF. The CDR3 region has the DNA TGTGCCAGCAGCCAAGATTCCGCTCTCTATGGCTACACCTTC.

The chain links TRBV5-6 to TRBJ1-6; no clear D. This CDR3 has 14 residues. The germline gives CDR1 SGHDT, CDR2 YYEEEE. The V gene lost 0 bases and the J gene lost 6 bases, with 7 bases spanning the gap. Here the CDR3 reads CASSLVQINSPLHF. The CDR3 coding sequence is TGTGCCAGCAGCTTGGTCCAGATTAATTCACCCCTCCACTTT. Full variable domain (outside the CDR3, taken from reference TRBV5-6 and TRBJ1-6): DAGVTQSPTHLIKTRGQQVTLRCSPKSGHDTVSWYQQALGQGPQFIFQYYEEEERQRGNFPDRFSGHQFPNYSSELNVNALLLGDSALYLCASSLVQINSPLHFGNGTRLTVT.

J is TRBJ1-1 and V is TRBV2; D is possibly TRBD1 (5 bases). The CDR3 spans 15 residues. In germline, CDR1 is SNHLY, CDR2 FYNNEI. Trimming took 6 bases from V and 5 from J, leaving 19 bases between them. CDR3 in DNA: TGTGCCAGCAGGGCCCCCAGGGAGGGTGGGACTGAAGCTTTCTTT. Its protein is CASRAPREGGTEAFF.

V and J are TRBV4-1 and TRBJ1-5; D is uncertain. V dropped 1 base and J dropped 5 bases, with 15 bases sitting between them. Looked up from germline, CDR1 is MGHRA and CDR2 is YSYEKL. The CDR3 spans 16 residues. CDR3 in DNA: TGCGCCAGCAGCCAAGGCCGCGGGAGCGGGGATCAGCCCCAGCATTTT. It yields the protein CASSQGRGSGDQPQHF.

The CDR3 sequence is CASSYSGGEYGYTF. For the CDR3, the DNA is TGTGCCAGCAGTTACTCAGGGGGAGAATATGGCTACACCTTC. This chain connects TRBV6-5 to TRBJ1-2, with D possibly TRBD1 on 6 matching bases. V was cut by 0 bases and J by 5 bases, with 10 bases left in between. The germline V gene encodes CDR1 MNHEY and CDR2 SVGAGI. CDR3 length: 14 residues.

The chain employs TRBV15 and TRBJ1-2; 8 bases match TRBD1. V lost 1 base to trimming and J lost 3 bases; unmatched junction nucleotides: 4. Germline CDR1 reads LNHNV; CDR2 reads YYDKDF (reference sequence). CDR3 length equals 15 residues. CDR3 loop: CATSRGTGPDYGYTF. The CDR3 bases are TGTGCCACCAGCAGAGGGACAGGGCCTGACTATGGCTACACCTTC.

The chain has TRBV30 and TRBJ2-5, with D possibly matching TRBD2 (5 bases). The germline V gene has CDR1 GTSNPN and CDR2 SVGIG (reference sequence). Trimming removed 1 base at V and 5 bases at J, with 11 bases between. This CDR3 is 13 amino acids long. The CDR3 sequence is CAWSEEREETQYF. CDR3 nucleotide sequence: TGTGCCTGGAGTGAGGAGAGGGAGGAGACCCAGTACTTC.

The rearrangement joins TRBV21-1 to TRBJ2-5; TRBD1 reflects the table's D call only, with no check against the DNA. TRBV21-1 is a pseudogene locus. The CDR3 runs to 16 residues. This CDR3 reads CASSKTYRGYQETQYF. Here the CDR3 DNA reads TGTGCCAGCAGCAAAACATACAGGGGGTACCAAGAGACCCAGTACTTC.

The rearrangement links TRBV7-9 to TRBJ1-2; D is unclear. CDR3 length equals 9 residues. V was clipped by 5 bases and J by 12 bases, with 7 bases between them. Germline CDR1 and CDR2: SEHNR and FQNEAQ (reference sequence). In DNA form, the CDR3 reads TGTGCCAGCAGCCCCCGGGACACCTTC. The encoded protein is CASSPRDTF.

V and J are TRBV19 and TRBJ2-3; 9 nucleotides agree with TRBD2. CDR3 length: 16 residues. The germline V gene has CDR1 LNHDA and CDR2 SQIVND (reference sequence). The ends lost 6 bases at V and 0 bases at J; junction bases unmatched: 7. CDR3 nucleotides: TGTGCCAGTAGCCCCGGACTAGCGAGAAGCACAGATACGCAGTATTTT. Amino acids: CASSPGLARSTDTQYF.

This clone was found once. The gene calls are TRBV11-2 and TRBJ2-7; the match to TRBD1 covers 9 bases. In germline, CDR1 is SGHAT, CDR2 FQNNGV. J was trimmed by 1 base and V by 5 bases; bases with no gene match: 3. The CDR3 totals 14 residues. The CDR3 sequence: CASSAGTGSYEQYF. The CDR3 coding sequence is TGTGCCAGCAGCGCCGGGACAGGGTCCTACGAGCAGTACTTC.

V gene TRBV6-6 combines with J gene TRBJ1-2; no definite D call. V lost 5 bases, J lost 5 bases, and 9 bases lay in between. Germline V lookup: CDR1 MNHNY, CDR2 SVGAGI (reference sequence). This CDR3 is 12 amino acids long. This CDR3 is CASSRDSYGYTF. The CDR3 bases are TGTGCCAGCAGTCGAGATTCTTATGGCTACACCTTC.

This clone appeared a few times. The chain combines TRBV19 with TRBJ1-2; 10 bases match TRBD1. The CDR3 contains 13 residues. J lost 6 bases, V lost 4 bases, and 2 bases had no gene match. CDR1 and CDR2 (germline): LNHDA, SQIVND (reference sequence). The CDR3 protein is CASSTDRGHGYTF. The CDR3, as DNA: TGTGCCAGTAGTACCGACAGGGGGCATGGCTACACCTTC. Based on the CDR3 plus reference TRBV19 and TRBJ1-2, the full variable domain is DGGITQSPKYLFRKEGQNVTLSCEQNLNHDAMYWYRQDPGQGLRLIYYSQIVNDFQKGDIAEGYSVSREKKESFPLTVTSAQKNPTAFYLCASSTDRGHGYTFGSGTRLTVV.

As DNA, the CDR3 is TGTGCCAGCAGCTTATGGTATGGAAACACCATATATTTT. It yields the protein CASSLWYGNTIYF. The V gene is TRBV11-2, the J gene TRBJ1-3; D call uncertain. Germline CDR1 is SGHAT and CDR2 is FQNNGV. The CDR3 consists of 13 residues. The V gene lost 2 bases and the J gene lost 3 bases, with 5 bases spanning the gap.

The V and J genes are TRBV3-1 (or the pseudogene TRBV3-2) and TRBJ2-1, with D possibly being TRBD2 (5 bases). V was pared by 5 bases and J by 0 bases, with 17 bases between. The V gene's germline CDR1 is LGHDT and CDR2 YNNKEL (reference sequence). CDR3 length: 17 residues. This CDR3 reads CASSDAGDPSSYNEQFF. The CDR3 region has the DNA TGTGCCAGCAGCGATGCCGGGGATCCGAGCTCCTACAATGAGCAGTTCTTC.

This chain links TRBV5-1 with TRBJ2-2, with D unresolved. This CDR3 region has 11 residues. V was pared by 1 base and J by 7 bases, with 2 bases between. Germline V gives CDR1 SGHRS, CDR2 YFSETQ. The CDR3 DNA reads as TGCGCCAGCAGCTTGAACGGGGAGCTGTTTTTT. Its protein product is CASSLNGELFF.

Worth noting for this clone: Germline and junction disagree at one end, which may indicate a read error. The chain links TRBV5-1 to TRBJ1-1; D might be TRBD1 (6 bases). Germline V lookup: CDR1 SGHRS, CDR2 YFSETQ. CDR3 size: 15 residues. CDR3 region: CASSIGGGLNPLTHF. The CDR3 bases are TGCGCCAGCAGCATTGGGGGGGGGCTCAACCCCCTCACTCACTTT.

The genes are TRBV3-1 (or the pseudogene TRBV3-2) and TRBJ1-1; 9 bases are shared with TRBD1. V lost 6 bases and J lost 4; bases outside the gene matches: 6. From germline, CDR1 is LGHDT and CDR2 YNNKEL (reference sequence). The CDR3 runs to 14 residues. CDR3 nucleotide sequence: TGTGCCAGCAGGTTCGGACAGGGGCCCACTGAAGCTTTCTTT. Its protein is CASRFGQGPTEAFF.